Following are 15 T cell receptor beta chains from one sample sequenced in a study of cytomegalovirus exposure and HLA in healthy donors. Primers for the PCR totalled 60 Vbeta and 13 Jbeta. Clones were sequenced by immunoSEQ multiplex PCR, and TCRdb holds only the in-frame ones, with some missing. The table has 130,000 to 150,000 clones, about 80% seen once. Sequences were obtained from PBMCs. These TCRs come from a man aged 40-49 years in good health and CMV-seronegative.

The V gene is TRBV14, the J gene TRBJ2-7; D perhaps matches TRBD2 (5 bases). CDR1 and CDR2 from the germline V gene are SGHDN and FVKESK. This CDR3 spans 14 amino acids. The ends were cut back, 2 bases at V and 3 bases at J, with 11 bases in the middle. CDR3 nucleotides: TGTGCCAGCAGCCAAAGCGGCCTGAACTACGAGCAGTACTTC. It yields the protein CASSQSGLNYEQYF. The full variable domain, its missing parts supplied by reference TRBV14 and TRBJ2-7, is EAGVTQFPSHSVIEKGQTVTLRCDPISGHDNLYWYRRVMGKEIKFLLHFVKESKQDESGMPNNRFLAERTGGTYSTLKVQPAELEDSGVYFCASSQSGLNYEQYFGPGTRLTVT.

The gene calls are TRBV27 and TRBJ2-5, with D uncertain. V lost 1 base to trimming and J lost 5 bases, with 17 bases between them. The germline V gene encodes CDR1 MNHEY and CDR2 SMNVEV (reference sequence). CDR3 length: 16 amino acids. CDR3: CASSLWAGNDGETQYF. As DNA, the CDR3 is TGTGCCAGCAGTTTATGGGCAGGAAATGATGGGGAGACCCAGTACTTC.

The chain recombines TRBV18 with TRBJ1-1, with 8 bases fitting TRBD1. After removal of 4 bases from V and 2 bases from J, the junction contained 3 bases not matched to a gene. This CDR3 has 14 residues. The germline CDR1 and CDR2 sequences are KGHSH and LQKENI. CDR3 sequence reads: CASSQGQVNTEAFF. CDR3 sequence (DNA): TGTGCCAGCTCACAGGGACAGGTCAACACTGAAGCTTTCTTT.

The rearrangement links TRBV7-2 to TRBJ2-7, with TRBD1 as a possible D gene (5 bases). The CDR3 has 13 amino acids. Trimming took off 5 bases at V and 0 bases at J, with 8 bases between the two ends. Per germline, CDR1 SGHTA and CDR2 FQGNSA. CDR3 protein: CASSDRASYEQYF. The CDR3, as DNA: TGTGCCAGCAGCGACAGAGCCTCCTACGAGCAGTACTTC. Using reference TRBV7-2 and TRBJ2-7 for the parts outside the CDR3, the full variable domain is GAGVSQSPSNKVTEKGKDVELRCDPISGHTALYWYRQSLGQGLEFLIYFQGNSAPDKSGLPSDRFSAERTGGSVSTLTIQRTQQEDSAVYLCASSDRASYEQYFGPGTRLTVT.

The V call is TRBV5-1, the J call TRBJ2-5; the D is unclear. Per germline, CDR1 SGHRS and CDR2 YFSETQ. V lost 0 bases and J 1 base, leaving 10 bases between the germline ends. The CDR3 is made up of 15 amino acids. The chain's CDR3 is CASSLDGLSQETQYF. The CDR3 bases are TGCGCCAGCAGCTTGGATGGGCTGAGCCAAGAGACCCAGTACTTC.

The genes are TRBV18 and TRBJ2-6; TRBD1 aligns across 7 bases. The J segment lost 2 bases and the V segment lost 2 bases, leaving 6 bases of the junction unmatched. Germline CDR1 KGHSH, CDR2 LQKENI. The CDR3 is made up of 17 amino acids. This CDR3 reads CASSPSGRGTGANVLTF. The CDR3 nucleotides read TGTGCCAGCTCACCAAGTGGCAGGGGGACTGGGGCCAACGTCCTGACTTTC.

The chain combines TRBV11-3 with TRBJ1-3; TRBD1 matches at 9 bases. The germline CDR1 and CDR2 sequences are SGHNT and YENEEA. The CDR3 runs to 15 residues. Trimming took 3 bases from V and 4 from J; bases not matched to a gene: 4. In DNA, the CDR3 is TGTGCCAGCAGCTTGGGACAGGGATCCGGAAACACCATATATTTT. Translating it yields CASSLGQGSGNTIYF.

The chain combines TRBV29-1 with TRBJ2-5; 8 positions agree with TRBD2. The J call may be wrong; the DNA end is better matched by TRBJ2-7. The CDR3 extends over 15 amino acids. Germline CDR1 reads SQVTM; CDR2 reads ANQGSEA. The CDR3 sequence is CSVVLRGGPSYEQYF. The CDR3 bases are TGCAGCGTTGTATTACGGGGGGGGCCCTCCTACGAGCAGTACTTC.

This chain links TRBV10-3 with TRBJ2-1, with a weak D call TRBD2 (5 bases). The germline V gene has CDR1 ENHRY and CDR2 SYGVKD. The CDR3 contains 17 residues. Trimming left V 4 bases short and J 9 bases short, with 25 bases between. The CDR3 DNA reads TGTGCCATCAGTGGGAACGACGGCAGTAAGCTTCGGGGTGAGCAGTTCTTC. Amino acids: CAISGNDGSKLRGEQFF.

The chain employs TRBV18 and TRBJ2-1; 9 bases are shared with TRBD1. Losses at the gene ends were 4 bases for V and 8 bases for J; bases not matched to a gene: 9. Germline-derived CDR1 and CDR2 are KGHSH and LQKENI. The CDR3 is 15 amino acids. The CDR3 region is CASSQTGTGNYEQFF. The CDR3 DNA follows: TGTGCCAGCTCACAGACCGGGACAGGGAACTATGAGCAGTTCTTC.

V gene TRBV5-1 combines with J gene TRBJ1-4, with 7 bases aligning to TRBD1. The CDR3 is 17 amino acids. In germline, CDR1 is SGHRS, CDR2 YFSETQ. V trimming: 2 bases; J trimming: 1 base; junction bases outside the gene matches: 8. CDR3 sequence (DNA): TGCGCCAGCAGCTTCGAGGACAGGCGGCGAACTAATGAAAAACTGTTTTTT. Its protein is CASSFEDRRRTNEKLFF.

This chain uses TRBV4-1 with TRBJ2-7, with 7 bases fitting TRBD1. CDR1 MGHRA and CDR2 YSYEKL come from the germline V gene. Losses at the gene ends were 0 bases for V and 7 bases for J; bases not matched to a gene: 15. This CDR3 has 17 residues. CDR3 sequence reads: CASSQDREGQAFWEQYF. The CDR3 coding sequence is TGCGCCAGCAGCCAAGATCGGGAAGGACAGGCCTTTTGGGAGCAGTACTTC.

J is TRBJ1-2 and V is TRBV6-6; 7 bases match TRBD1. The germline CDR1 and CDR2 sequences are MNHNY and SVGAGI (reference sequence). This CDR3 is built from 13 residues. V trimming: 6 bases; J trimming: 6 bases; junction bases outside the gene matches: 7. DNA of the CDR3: TGTGCCAGCAGACCGGGACAGAATAATGGCTACACCTTC. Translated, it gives CASRPGQNNGYTF.

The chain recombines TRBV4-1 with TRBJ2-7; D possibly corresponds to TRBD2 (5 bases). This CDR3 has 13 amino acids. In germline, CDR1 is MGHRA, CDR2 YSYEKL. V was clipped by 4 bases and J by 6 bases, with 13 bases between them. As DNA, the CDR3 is TGCGCCAGCAGCCCCCTTGGACTGAGCGAGCAGTACTTC. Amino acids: CASSPLGLSEQYF.

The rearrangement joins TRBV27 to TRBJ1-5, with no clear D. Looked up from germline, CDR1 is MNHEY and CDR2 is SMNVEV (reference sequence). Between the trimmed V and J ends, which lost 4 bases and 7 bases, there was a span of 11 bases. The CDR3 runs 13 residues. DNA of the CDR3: TGTGCCAGCAGTTGGGCAATGGAACAGCCCCAGCATTTT. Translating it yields CASSWAMEQPQHF.